This T cell receptor beta chain was recovered during a study of blood T cell repertoires in COVID-19 (TCRdb year 2020). At the level of the whole study: Samples covering the acute and convalescent phases of COVID-19 were provided by collaborators in the United States, Italy and Spain. The samples were drawn from two sources: the first 160 participants of the ongoing ImmuneRACE study, and 950 to 1,500 subjects contributed by 6 global collaborators. The dataset comprised deeply sampled blood TCRbeta repertoires from subjects exposed to, actively infected with, or recovered from COVID-19. The repertoires were made available in a free public database intended to serve as a resource for research on the immune response to SARS-CoV-2. The prospective study material was composed of cDNA or gDNA derived from T cells, B-cell-depleted T cells, or PBMCs. Where available, HLA class I and class II types were taken from metadata supplied by the sample provider and were not determined by assay-based typing. Nearly every sample came with metadata listing a de-identified subject ID, COVID-19 status, age in years and sex. What the study reported, not specific to this receptor: The amount of clinical and demographic metadata varied by source and participant and was provided uncurated.

TCRbeta CDR3 regions were amplified from genomic DNA using the immunoSEQ Assay, a bias-controlled multiplex PCR. In the original analysis: Nucleated cell counts per sample were estimated from amplification of reference gene primers within the assay. To quantify the absolute abundance of each unique TCRbeta CDR3 rearrangement, sequence reads were collapsed and filtered. For each sample, productive Simpson clonality was calculated as the square root of Simpson's diversity index across productive rearrangements. TCRdb's version of the immuneACCESS table is confined to in-frame rearrangements and falls short of the full clone set. An unresolved V gene accounts for under half of the shortfall where checked; the remainder is of unknown origin. V and J calls and clone size are those listed in that table; D and trimming were worked out from the DNA. Within this sample are about 370,000 clones, with roughly nine tenths of them counted one time only. Approximately 1% of the sample belongs to the ten largest clones.

Enrolling through a virtual design, the prospective study's participants ranged in age from roughly 18 to 95 years and lived across 20 to 25 United States geographic areas. In the prospective study, participants were assigned to cohorts based on the clinical history participants reported in a screening survey and a study questionnaire. ImmuneRACE Cohort 3 recovered participants were defined by two consecutive negative NP/OP PCR tests, healthcare professional clearance, or symptom resolution. In the prospective study, mobile phlebotomists collected whole blood, serum and a nasopharyngeal or oropharyngeal swab from each participant. Additional blood draws and questionnaires over an approximately two-month period could optionally be provided by prospective study participants. Prospective study blood samples were shipped either frozen or at room temperature before DNA extraction. Turning to this clone: It has no known antigen specificity. No much larger clone is present one base from it, and per-base qualities are unavailable.

Including the terminal cysteine and phenylalanine, the CDR3 comprises 18 residues. The kept DNA is CDR3 alone, 54 bases in frame from the first base. From a lookup of the germline V gene (reference sequence), CDR1 and CDR2 are LGHDT and YNNKEL. The germline ends are 21 bases apart after V is trimmed by 3 bases and J by 3 bases. The source material was PBMCs or T cells enriched from blood (not recorded which). This receptor was obtained from a young man who had recovered from COVID-19. This chain is built from TRBV3-1 (or the pseudogene TRBV3-2) and TRBJ1-5; TRBD1 might be the D gene, on 6 matching bases. The CDR3 amino acid sequence is: CASSQYYDRCGPNQPQHF. In nucleotide form, the sequence is TGTGCCAGCAGCCAGTACTATGACAGGTGCGGTCCCAATCAGCCCCAGCATTTT.